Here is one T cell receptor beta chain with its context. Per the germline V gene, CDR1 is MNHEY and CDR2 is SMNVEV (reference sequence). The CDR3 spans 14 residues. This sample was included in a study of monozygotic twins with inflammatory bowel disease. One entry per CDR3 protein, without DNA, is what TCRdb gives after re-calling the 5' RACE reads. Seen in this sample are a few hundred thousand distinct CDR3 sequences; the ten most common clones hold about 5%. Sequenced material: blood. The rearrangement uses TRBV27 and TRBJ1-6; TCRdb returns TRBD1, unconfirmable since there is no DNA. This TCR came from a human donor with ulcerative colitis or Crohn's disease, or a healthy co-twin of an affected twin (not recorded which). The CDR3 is CASSFLGQGIPLHF.